This TCR beta chain originates from a study of tumor and adjacent non-tumor tissue in lung cancer. On the study more broadly: Patients comprised about a dozen adenocarcinoma, a couple of squamous cell carcinoma and 1 small cell lung cancer. Study outcomes and limitations: Patients with more diverse tumor TCRs had worse survival. Normal lung showed higher cumulative top 100 clone frequency than tumor.

The library came from three nested PCR rounds adapted from ARM-PCR protocols. MiXCR was run by TCRdb on the multiplex PCR reads, yielding one entry per CDR3 protein. The data contain over 110,000 distinct CDR3 sequences, around two thirds of them singletons. RNA was extracted from bulk tissue without any cell sorting. Newly diagnosed lung cancer patients had thoracic surgery in China, August–late 2014, without prior chemotherapy. Germline CDR1 is SQVTM and CDR2 is ANQGSEA. The V end lost 7 bases, the J end lost 4 bases, and 13 bases lay between the germline ends. The CDR3 length is 12 residues. As regards this clonotype: The antigen is undetermined. This may stem from a read error, because a much larger clone lies one nucleotide away.

The sequence derives from a man between 60 and 70 years old with small cell lung cancer. Sequencing used lung tumor tissue. The chain has TRBV29-1 and TRBJ2-5, with no clear D. CDR3 protein: CSATAFAETQYF. CDR3 bases: TGCAGCGCCACTGCCTTTGCAGAGACCCAGTACTTC.